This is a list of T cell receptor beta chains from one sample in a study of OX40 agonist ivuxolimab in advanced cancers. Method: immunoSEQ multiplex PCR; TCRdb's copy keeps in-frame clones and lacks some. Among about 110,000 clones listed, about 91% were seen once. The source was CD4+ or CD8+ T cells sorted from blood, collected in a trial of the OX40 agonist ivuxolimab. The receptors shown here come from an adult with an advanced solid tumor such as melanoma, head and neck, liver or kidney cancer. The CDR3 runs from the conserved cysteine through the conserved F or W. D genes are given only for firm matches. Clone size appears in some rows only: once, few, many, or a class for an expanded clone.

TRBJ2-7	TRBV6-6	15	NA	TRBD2	TGTGCCAGCAGTTACACCCTAGCGGGGATCTACGAGCAGTACTTC	CASSYTLAGIYEQYF
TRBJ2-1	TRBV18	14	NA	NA	TGTGCCAGCCACCCCGGGGGACAGTACAATGAGCAGTTCTTC	CASHPGGQYNEQFF
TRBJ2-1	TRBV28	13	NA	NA	TGTGCCAGCAGGATCCTTAATGCCCCTGAGCAGTTCTTC	CASRILNAPEQFF
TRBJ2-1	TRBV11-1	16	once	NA	TGTGCCAGCAGCTTAGTGCCTAGTAGTGTCTACAATGAGCAGTTCTTC	CASSLVPSSVYNEQFF
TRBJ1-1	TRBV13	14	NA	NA	TGTGCCAGCAGCTTCGGCAGGATGAACACTGAAGCTTTCTTT	CASSFGRMNTEAFF
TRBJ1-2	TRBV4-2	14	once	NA	TGTGCCAGCAATTTTGGCAGGGTGGACTATGGCTACACCTTC	CASNFGRVDYGYTF
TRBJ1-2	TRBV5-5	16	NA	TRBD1	TGTGCCAGCAGCTTGGCCTTTCCGGGACAGGGTGGTGGCTACACCTTC	CASSLAFPGQGGGYTF
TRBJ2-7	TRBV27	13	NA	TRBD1	TGTGCCAGCAGTGAGGCACAGGGGAACGAGCAGTACTTC	CASSEAQGNEQYF
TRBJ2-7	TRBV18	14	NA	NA	TGTGCCAGCTCACCAGTCAACCAGGACTACGAGCAGTACTTC	CASSPVNQDYEQYF
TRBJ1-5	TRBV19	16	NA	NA	TGTGCCAGTAGTATATTAAAAGGGACATATAATCAGCCCCAGCATTTT	CASSILKGTYNQPQHF
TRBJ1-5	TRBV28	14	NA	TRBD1	TGTGCCAGCAGTTTATCCAGGGGGTACCAGCCCCAGCATTTT	CASSLSRGYQPQHF